One sample yielded the 15 T cell receptor beta chains listed below, sequenced in a study of T cells in Graves' hyperthyroidism and ophthalmopathy. TCR beta CDR3 region amplification was performed from RNA transcripts. Primed by the HTBI set, a first-round RT-PCR was run on the TCR CDR3. TCRdb processed the multiplex PCR reads anew with MiXCR; each CDR3 protein has one entry. The repertoire holds around 340,000 distinct CDR3 sequences, with over 20% as singletons. What was sequenced was blood. Every receptor here comes from a woman aged 45 to 65 with Graves' hyperthyroidism.

This clonotype has ten or more counts. The chain is built from TRBV20-1 and TRBJ2-5; a weak D match, TRBD1 (6 bases). V lost 3 bases and J 5 bases, leaving 10 bases between the germline ends. This CDR3 has 12 residues. The germline V gene has CDR1 DFQATT and CDR2 SNEGSKA (reference sequence). This chain's CDR3 is CSARQGRETQYF. The DNA for the CDR3 is TGCAGTGCTAGGCAGGGGCGTGAGACCCAGTACTTC.

This clonotype was recorded many times. This chain uses TRBV6-1 with TRBJ1-5, with D unresolved. In germline, CDR1 is MNHNS, CDR2 SASEGT. There are 15 residues in the CDR3. V was clipped by 6 bases and J by 7 bases, with 19 bases between them. CDR3 bases: TGTGCCAGCAGAGAGGGCAGGATGGTGGGACAGCCCCAGCATTTT. It codes for CASREGRMVGQPQHF.

This clonotype was seen a handful of times. The chain recombines TRBV20-1 with TRBJ1-1; 7 bases line up with TRBD1. The trim removed 3 bases at V and 8 bases at J, leaving 0 bases unmatched. The CDR3 contains 10 residues. Per the germline V gene, CDR1 is DFQATT and CDR2 is SNEGSKA (reference sequence). CDR3 residues: CSARTGEAFF. CDR3 bases: TGCAGTGCTAGGACAGGGGAAGCTTTCTTT.

Ten or more counts support this clonotype. The chain uses TRBV9 and TRBJ1-1; no reliable D call. The CDR3 has 15 amino acids. Trimming stripped 4 bases from V and 2 bases from J, with 15 bases between. Germline CDR1 SGDLS, CDR2 YYNGEE. For the CDR3, the DNA is TGTGCCAGCAGCTCCCAACTAGACACAAACACTGAAGCTTTCTTT. Protein sequence: CASSSQLDTNTEAFF.

J is TRBJ1-6 and V is TRBV2; TRBD1 aligns across 11 bases. The germline CDR1 and CDR2 sequences are SNHLY and FYNNEI. The CDR3 loop spans 16 amino acids. V dropped 0 bases and J dropped 7; count of bases not matched to a gene: 2. This CDR3 reads CASSEADRGRNSPLHF. The CDR3, as DNA: TGTGCCAGCAGTGAAGCGGACAGGGGGCGAAATTCACCCCTCCACTTT.

The sample holds many counts of this clonotype. The chain combines TRBV7-9 with TRBJ2-5, with TRBD2 matching over 11 bases. Germline-derived CDR1 and CDR2 are SEHNR and FQNEAQ (reference sequence). With 3 bases clipped from V and 2 bases from J, the junction kept 2 bases outside the gene matches. CDR3 length equals 15 residues. CDR3 DNA sequence: TGTGCCAGCAGCTTGGGACTAGCGGAACAAGAGACCCAGTACTTC. Its translation: CASSLGLAEQETQYF.

This clonotype was counted between two and nine times. One end of the junction fails to match germline, which may point to a read error. The chain carries TRBV2 and TRBJ1-2; a possible D gene is TRBD1 (5 bases). CDR1 is SNHLY, CDR2 FYNNEI, per germline. The CDR3 is 12 amino acids. CDR3 loop: CASRGQGYGCTF. The CDR3 region has the DNA TGTGCCAGCCGGGGTCAGGGCTATGGCTGCACCTTC.

Regarding this clonotype: Given the absence of the conserved phenylalanine or tryptophan at the CDR3 end, a read error is likely. This chain joins TRBV11-2 and TRBJ2-3; TRBD1 might be the D (5 bases). The CDR3 sequence is 14 residues long. Germline V CDR1 and CDR2: SGHAT, FQNNGV. The V end lost 8 bases, the J end lost 2 bases, and 14 bases lay between the germline ends. This CDR3 reads CASGADSNTDTQYS. The CDR3 region has the DNA TGTGCCAGCGGGGCCGATTCCAACACAGATACGCAGTATTCT.

This clonotype was detected many times. The CDR3 nucleotides are TGTGCCAGCAGTCCCACCGGGACTAGTTACAATGAGCAGTTCTTC. Translated, it gives CASSPTGTSYNEQFF. V is TRBV28 and J is TRBJ2-1; 8 bases fit TRBD2. Looked up from germline, CDR1 is MDHEN and CDR2 is SYDVKM. There are 15 residues in the CDR3. The trim removed 5 bases at V and 4 bases at J, leaving 7 bases unmatched.

The chain couples TRBV4-2 to TRBJ2-2; 10 bases agree with TRBD2. Unmatched junction bases numbered 3, after V lost 4 bases and J lost 7 bases. The germline gives CDR1 LGHNA, CDR2 YNFKEQ. The CDR3 runs to 14 residues. In nucleotides, the CDR3 is TGTGCCAGCAGCCCTGGACTAGCGGTCGGGGAGCTGTTTTTT. Translation gives CASSPGLAVGELFF.

This sequence joins TRBV20-1 and TRBJ2-7, with TRBD1 matching 9 bases. The CDR3 has 13 amino acids. With V trimmed by 6 bases and J by 3 bases, 6 bases remained unmatched. Germline lookup yields CDR1 DFQATT and CDR2 SNEGSKA (reference sequence). The CDR3 here is CSAEDRGNYEQYF. In nucleotides, the CDR3 is TGCAGTGCAGAGGACAGGGGTAACTACGAGCAGTACTTC.

This clonotype appeared a few times. The rearrangement uses TRBV14 and TRBJ1-2; a weak D match, TRBD1 (5 bases). The CDR3 loop spans 16 amino acids. Germline V gene sequence: CDR1 SGHDN, CDR2 FVKESK. Trimming left V 1 base short and J 6 bases short, with 18 bases between. The DNA for the CDR3 is TGTGCCAGCAGCCAAGCGATCGTCGTAGGAGGGGATGGCTACACCTTC. Its protein product is CASSQAIVVGGDGYTF.

Worth noting for this clonotype: A much larger clone differs by one base, so this may be a read error. J is TRBJ2-4 and V is TRBV28; D is possibly TRBD2 (5 bases). V was cut by 5 bases and J by 2 bases, with 16 bases left in between. CDR1 MDHEN and CDR2 SYDVKM come from the germline V gene. The CDR3 runs 16 residues. CDR3 residues: CASSPLARVPKNIQYF. Here the CDR3 DNA reads TGTGCCAGCAGTCCCCTTGCGAGGGTCCCCAAAAACATTCAGTACTTC.

This clonotype came up many times. This sequence joins TRBV7-2 and TRBJ2-2; 7 positions agree with TRBD1. This CDR3 has 14 amino acids. Germline CDR1 and CDR2: SGHTA and FQGNSA. The junction had 8 bases not matched to a gene; V was cut back by 5 bases and J by 8 bases. CDR3 DNA: TGTGCCAGCAGCCGCGGACAGGTCTATGGGGAGCTGTTTTTT. Amino acids: CASSRGQVYGELFF.

This clonotype has only one observation. A single base separates this from a much larger clone, so it may be a read error. V usage is TRBV13 and J usage is TRBJ2-7; 7 nucleotides agree with TRBD1. The DNA matches TRBJ2-1 better at its end, which makes the J call doubtful. CDR3 size: 16 residues. CDR1 is PRHDT and CDR2 is FYEKMQ in the germline V gene (reference sequence). CDR3 bases: TGTGCCAGCAGCGGAAAACGAGGGGGCCTCTCCTACGAGCAGTTCTTC. Protein: CASSGKRGGLSYEQFF.